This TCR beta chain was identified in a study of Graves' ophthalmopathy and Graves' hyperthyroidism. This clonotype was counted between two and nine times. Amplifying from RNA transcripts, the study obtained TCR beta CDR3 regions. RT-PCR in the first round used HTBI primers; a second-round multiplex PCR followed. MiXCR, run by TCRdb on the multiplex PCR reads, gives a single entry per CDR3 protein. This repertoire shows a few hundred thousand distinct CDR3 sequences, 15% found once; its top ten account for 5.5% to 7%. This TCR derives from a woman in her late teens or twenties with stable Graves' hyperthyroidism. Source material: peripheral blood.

As DNA, the CDR3 is TGTGCCAGCAGCCAGCGGGACCCCTCGGAGGGGGAGCTGTTTTTT. This translates into CASSQRDPSEGELFF. The rearrangement links TRBV7-9 to TRBJ2-2, with 7 bases lining up with TRBD2. Trimming cost V 5 bases and J 8 bases; bases outside gene matches: 11. Germline loops: CDR1 SEHNR, CDR2 FQNEAQ (reference sequence). The CDR3 is 15 amino acids.